Listed below are T cell receptor beta chains from one sample, sequenced in a study of blood T cells in healthy people across ages. TCRdb re-called the 5' RACE reads through MiXCR, storing one row per CDR3 protein. The data show fewer than 800,000 distinct CDR3 sequences, around 49% seen once. Sequencing input: blood. All receptors come from a woman in her sixties in good health. Each CDR3 is given with its conserved first and last residue. Each record gives: D gene, J gene, clone size, V gene, CDR3 DNA, CDR3 protein. The D gene is left open where the match is weak. Rows give clone size only sometimes, using once, few, many, or a class for an expanded clone.

NA TRBJ2-1 NA TRBV6-5 TGTGCCAGCGGAAGACGGGACTTCTCCAATGAGCAGTTCTTC CASGRRDFSNEQFF
TRBD2 TRBJ2-1 NA TRBV6-2/TRBV6-3 TGTGCCAGCAGCACCCGGACTAGCGGGGATGAGCAGTTCTTC CASSTRTSGDEQFF
TRBD2 TRBJ2-7 NA TRBV20-1 TGCAGTGCTAAGGGACTAGCGGGAGAGTACTCCTACGAGCAGTACTTC CSAKGLAGEYSYEQYF
TRBD2 TRBJ2-1 NA TRBV7-2 TGTGCCAGCAGCCGAAGACTAGCGGGAGTTGGCAATGAGCAGTTCTTC CASSRRLAGVGNEQFF
NA TRBJ2-2 NA TRBV6-1 TGTGCCAGCAGTGAGGTCAGGCTAAGGAACACCGGGGAGCTGTTTTTT CASSEVRLRNTGELFF
TRBD2 TRBJ2-3 NA TRBV3-1 TGCGCCAGCAGCCTCGGACTAGCAACCACAGATACGCAGTATTTT CASSLGLATTDTQYF
TRBD2 TRBJ2-5 few TRBV19 TGTGCCAGTAGTATAGGCGGGAGTCGAGGAGAGACCCAGTACTTC CASSIGGSRGETQYF
TRBD2 TRBJ2-1 NA TRBV7-3 TGTGCCAGCAGCCCCCCAGAGGCGGGAGGATCCCACAATGAGCAGTTCTTC CASSPPEAGGSHNEQFF
TRBD2 TRBJ2-5 few TRBV7-2 TGTGCCAGCAGCCCCCGGGGGGATGAAGAGACCCAGTACTTC CASSPRGDEETQYF
TRBD2 TRBJ2-7 NA TRBV29-1 TGCAGCGCTAGCGGGAGGGACTACAATGAGCAGTACTTC CSASGRDYNEQYF
NA TRBJ2-5 few TRBV20-1 TGCAGTGCTAGAGTGTCCACCTCTCAAGAGACCCAGTACTTC CSARVSTSQETQYF
TRBD2 TRBJ2-1 NA TRBV5-1 TGCGCCAGCAGCTCGACTAGCGACCTATACAATGAGCAGTTCTTC CASSSTSDLYNEQFF